The 13 T cell receptor beta chains reported below all come from one sample, sequenced in a study of blood T cell repertoires in COVID-19. Profiling relied on immunoSEQ multiplex PCR, and the TCRdb table lists in-frame clones only, not all of them. The table records about 250,000 clones, around nine tenths of them present only once. Sequencing was carried out using peripheral blood. These receptors were taken from a woman aged 40 to 50 who had recovered from COVID-19.

The chain links TRBV6-5 to TRBJ1-2; D gene uncertain. The CDR3 runs 16 residues. Trimming removed 0 bases from V and 3 bases from J, with 14 bases in between. Germline lookup yields CDR1 MNHEY and CDR2 SVGAGI. CDR3 bases: TGTGCCAGCAGTTACTCGTTCCGGGAGCGACACTATGGCTACACCTTC. Translation: CASSYSFRERHYGYTF.

This clone was recorded only once. The J gene is TRBJ1-2, the V gene TRBV5-4; possible D gene TRBD1, 6 bases. The V gene's germline CDR1 is SGHNT and CDR2 YYREEE (reference sequence). Between the trimmed V and J ends, which lost 0 bases and 8 bases, there was a span of 17 bases. CDR3 length: 15 residues. The CDR3: CASSLGGQPLTGYTF. CDR3 bases: TGTGCCAGCAGCTTGGGTGGACAGCCCTTGACGGGCTACACCTTC.

The chain carries TRBV2 and TRBJ2-5; TRBD2 matches at 8 bases. The germline gives CDR1 SNHLY, CDR2 FYNNEI. V shed 4 bases, J shed 7 bases, and the junction held 2 bases outside the gene matches. The CDR3 loop spans 12 amino acids. DNA of the CDR3: TGTGCCAGCAGTGCAGCGGGGGCGACCCAGTACTTC. It codes for CASSAAGATQYF.

The chain couples TRBV19 to TRBJ2-2; 13 bases align to TRBD2. J was trimmed by 3 bases and V by 6 bases; bases with no gene match: 4. CDR3 size: 16 residues. Germline values: CDR1 LNHDA, CDR2 SQIVND (reference sequence). CDR3 DNA sequence: TGTGCCAGTAGGACTAGCGGGGGGCGTTACACCGGGGAGCTGTTTTTT. The encoded protein is CASRTSGGRYTGELFF.

J is TRBJ1-1 and V is TRBV13, with D uncertain. Per germline, CDR1 PRHDT and CDR2 FYEKMQ (reference sequence). The CDR3 sequence is 14 residues long. V was trimmed by 4 bases and J by 1 base, leaving 10 bases between them. Here the CDR3 reads CASSYDQKNTEAFF. Written as DNA, the CDR3 is TGTGCCAGCAGCTACGATCAGAAGAACACTGAAGCTTTCTTT.

The rearrangement uses TRBV6-5 and TRBJ2-7; no clear D gene. Germline-derived CDR1 and CDR2 are MNHEY and SVGAGI. V lost 8 bases, J lost 6 bases, and 17 bases lay in between. The CDR3 spans 13 residues. CDR3 region: CASHSYRSVEQYF. Written as DNA, the CDR3 is TGTGCCAGCCACTCATACCGCTCGGTCGAGCAGTACTTC.

V and J are TRBV30 and TRBJ1-2; TRBD1 matches at 8 bases. V lost 1 base and J lost 4; bases outside the gene matches: 8. Germline V gene lookup returns CDR1 GTSNPN and CDR2 SVGIG (reference sequence). The length of the CDR3 is 15 residues. CDR3 region: CAWSGRDRGLYGYTF. CDR3 nucleotide sequence: TGTGCCTGGAGTGGACGCGACAGGGGCCTCTATGGCTACACCTTC.

As for this clone: The sample contains more than one DNA sequence encoding this CDR3. The chain joins TRBV11-2 to TRBJ2-1; a weak D match, TRBD1 (6 bases). Per germline, CDR1 SGHAT and CDR2 FQNNGV. V gave up 5 bases and J gave up 6 bases, with 14 bases separating them. This CDR3 has 14 residues. The CDR3 loop is CASSLTQGSNEQFF. The CDR3 DNA reads TGTGCCAGCAGCCTGACGCAGGGGAGCAATGAGCAGTTCTTC.

The chain uses TRBV29-1 and TRBJ2-7; 9 nucleotides align to TRBD1. Germline trimming cut 6 bases from V and 4 bases from J; bases unmatched to any gene: 10. The germline V gene encodes CDR1 SQVTM and CDR2 ANQGSEA. This CDR3 has 14 residues. The CDR3 bases are TGCAGCGTCGCTAACAGGGGGCGCGGGTACGAGCAGTACTTC. Translation: CSVANRGRGYEQYF.

The chain has TRBV18 and TRBJ1-6; 12 bases align to TRBD1. V shed 3 bases and J 2 bases; nucleotides not matched to a gene: 2. The CDR3 loop spans 17 amino acids. Per the germline V gene, CDR1 is KGHSH and CDR2 is LQKENI. The CDR3 DNA follows: TGTGCCAGCTCACCGGGACAGGGGGCCACCTATAATTCACCCCTCCACTTT. Translation gives CASSPGQGATYNSPLHF.

This chain links TRBV12-3 or TRBV12-4 with TRBJ1-1; tentatively, D is TRBD1 (6 bases). Trimming stripped 3 bases from V and 4 bases from J, with 9 bases between. This CDR3 has 13 amino acids. For the CDR3, the DNA is TGTGCCAGCAGTTTTTCAGGGGTCACTGAAGCTTTCTTT. Translating gives CASSFSGVTEAFF.

The rearrangement joins TRBV10-3 to TRBJ2-2; the D gene could be TRBD1 or TRBD2 (5 bases each). The CDR3 totals 13 residues. V lost 6 bases and J 4 bases, leaving 9 bases between the germline ends. CDR1 is ENHRY and CDR2 is SYGVKD in the germline V gene. This CDR3 reads CAISERGTGELFF. In nucleotides, the CDR3 is TGTGCCATCAGCGAGAGGGGCACCGGGGAGCTGTTTTTT.

This chain uses TRBV18 with TRBJ2-7; 10 bases are a match to TRBD2. The trim removed 6 bases at V and 9 bases at J, leaving 11 bases unmatched. The CDR3 covers 14 residues. Looked up from germline, CDR1 is KGHSH and CDR2 is LQKENI. The CDR3 sequence is CASSLAGGGERQYF. In DNA form, the CDR3 reads TGTGCCAGCTCGTTAGCGGGAGGAGGTGAGAGGCAGTACTTC.